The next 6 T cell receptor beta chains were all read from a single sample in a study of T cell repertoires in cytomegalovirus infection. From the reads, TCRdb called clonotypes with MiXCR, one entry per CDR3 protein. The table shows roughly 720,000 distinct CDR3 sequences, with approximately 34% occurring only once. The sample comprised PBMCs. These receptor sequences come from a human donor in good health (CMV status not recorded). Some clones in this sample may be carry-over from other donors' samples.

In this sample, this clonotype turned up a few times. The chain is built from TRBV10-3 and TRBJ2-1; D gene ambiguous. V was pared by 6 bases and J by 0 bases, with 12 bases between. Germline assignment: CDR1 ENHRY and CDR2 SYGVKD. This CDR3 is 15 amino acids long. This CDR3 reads CAISEDGSSYNEQFF. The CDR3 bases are TGTGCCATCAGCGAGGACGGAAGCTCCTACAATGAGCAGTTCTTC.

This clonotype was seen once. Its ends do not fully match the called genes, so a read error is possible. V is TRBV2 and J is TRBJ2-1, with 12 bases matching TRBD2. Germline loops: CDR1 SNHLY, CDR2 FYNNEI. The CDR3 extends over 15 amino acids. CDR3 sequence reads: CASILRLAGVGETFF. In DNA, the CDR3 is TGCGCCAGCATCCTGAGACTAGCGGGAGTGGGAGAGACGTTCTTC.

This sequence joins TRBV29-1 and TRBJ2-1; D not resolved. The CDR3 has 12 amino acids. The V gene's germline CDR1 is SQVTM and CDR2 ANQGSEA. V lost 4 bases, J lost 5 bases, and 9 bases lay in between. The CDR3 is CSVVGFHNEQFF. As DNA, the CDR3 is TGCAGCGTTGTGGGGTTTCACAATGAGCAGTTCTTC.

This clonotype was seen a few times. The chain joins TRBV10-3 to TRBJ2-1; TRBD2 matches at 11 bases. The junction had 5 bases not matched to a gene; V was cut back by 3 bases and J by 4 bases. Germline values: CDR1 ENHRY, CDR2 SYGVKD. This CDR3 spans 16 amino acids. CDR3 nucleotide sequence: TGTGCCATCAGTGATCCCGGGACTAGCGGTTACAATGAGCAGTTCTTC. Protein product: CAISDPGTSGYNEQFF.

CDR3 nucleotides: TGTGCCAGCGGAGCCGTAACTAGTTACAATGAGCAGTTCTTC. Its protein product is CASGAVTSYNEQFF. V usage is TRBV2 and J usage is TRBJ2-1, with a tentative D call TRBD2 (5 bases). The V end lost 8 bases, the J end lost 4 bases, and 15 bases lay between the germline ends. Germline values: CDR1 SNHLY, CDR2 FYNNEI. CDR3 length: 14 residues.

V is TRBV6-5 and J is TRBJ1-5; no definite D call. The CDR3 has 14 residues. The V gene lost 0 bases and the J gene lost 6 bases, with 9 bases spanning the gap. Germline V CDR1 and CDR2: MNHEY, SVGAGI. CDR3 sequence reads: CASSYSAGVQPQHF. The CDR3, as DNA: TGTGCCAGCAGTTACTCGGCAGGAGTTCAGCCCCAGCATTTT.